The 3 T cell receptor beta chains below were found in one sample sequenced in a study of Tregs in tolerant kidney transplant recipients. TCRdb keeps only in-frame clones here, not all; method: immunoSEQ multiplex PCR. Among 200,000 to 300,000 clones listed, 80% to 85% were seen once. Sequenced: CD4+ T cells from blood. These receptors were obtained from a human donor in good health.

The rearrangement uses TRBV6-1 and TRBJ1-4, with 11 bases that match TRBD1. Germline CDR1 reads MNHNS; CDR2 reads SASEGT. The CDR3 runs to 14 residues. J lost 7 bases, V lost 5 bases, and 3 bases had no gene match. The chain's CDR3 is CASSTGQGGEKLFF. The CDR3 nucleotides read TGTGCCAGCAGTACGGGACAGGGGGGTGAAAAACTGTTTTTT.

The chain uses TRBV7-9 and TRBJ2-7; D ambiguous. This CDR3 has 15 amino acids. V was trimmed by 2 bases and J by 4 bases, leaving 15 bases between them. Germline V CDR1 and CDR2: SEHNR, FQNEAQ (reference sequence). CDR3 nucleotide sequence: TGTGCCAGCAGCTTAAGAATCGGCAGAATATACGAGCAGTACTTC. This translates into CASSLRIGRIYEQYF.

The chain combines TRBV18 with TRBJ1-2; 10 positions match TRBD1. J lost 8 bases, V lost 3 bases, and 6 bases had no gene match. CDR1 KGHSH and CDR2 LQKENI come from the germline V gene. The CDR3 loop spans 14 amino acids. In nucleotides, the CDR3 is TGTGCCAGCTCACCGACAGGGGGCGCCGAGGGCTACACCTTC. Translating it yields CASSPTGGAEGYTF.